The 21 T cell receptor beta chains below come from one sample, sequenced in a study of T cells after yellow fever vaccination. Each CDR3 protein gets one entry after TCRdb re-called the 5' RACE reads with MiXCR. The sample shows about 130,000 distinct CDR3 sequences, approximately 9% of them seen only once. The source was CD8+ T cells sorted from PBMCs, collected on the day of the yellow fever booster vaccination. Receptors were obtained from a man aged 18 to 30 who received the YFV17D yellow fever vaccine.

The V gene is TRBV2, the J gene TRBJ2-3; D remains ambiguous. Germline values: CDR1 SNHLY, CDR2 FYNNEI. This CDR3 has 15 residues. Trimming cost V 3 bases and J 0 bases, with 10 bases left between them. CDR3 region: CASSEVSDSTDTQYF. CDR3 nucleotides: TGTGCCAGCAGTGAGGTTTCTGACAGCACAGATACGCAGTATTTT.

This clonotype occurred a few times. This chain links TRBV20-1 with TRBJ2-1; D is perhaps TRBD1 or TRBD2 (7 bases each). V was trimmed by 4 bases and J by 1 base, leaving 14 bases between them. Germline CDR1 DFQATT, CDR2 SNEGSKA (reference sequence). The CDR3 is made up of 15 amino acids. The CDR3 sequence is CSATRQGGSYNEQFF. Written as DNA, the CDR3 is TGCAGTGCTACTCGACAGGGAGGGTCCTACAATGAGCAGTTCTTC.

This clonotype was counted between two and nine times. The genes are TRBV6-5 and TRBJ1-6, with D unresolved. The CDR3 runs 12 residues. In germline, CDR1 is MNHEY, CDR2 SVGAGI. V gave up 5 bases and J gave up 11 bases, with 10 bases separating them. The CDR3 region has the DNA TGTGCCAGCAGTCCGGGGAATCCACCCCTCCACTTT. As protein: CASSPGNPPLHF.

This chain joins TRBV5-1 and TRBJ1-6; D possibly corresponds to TRBD1 (5 bases). CDR1 is SGHRS, CDR2 YFSETQ, per germline. CDR3 size: 15 residues. V was pared by 2 bases and J by 9 bases, with 15 bases between. CDR3 sequence: CASSFSGGNGSPLHF. For the CDR3, the DNA is TGCGCCAGCAGCTTCAGCGGGGGGAACGGTTCACCCCTCCACTTT.

This clonotype was counted ten times or more. The rearrangement links TRBV6-2 or TRBV6-3 to TRBJ2-1; D is ambiguous. Trimming shortened V by 0 bases and J by 4 bases, and 13 bases separated the two germline ends. This CDR3 comprises 16 residues. CDR1 MNHEY and CDR2 SVGEGT come from the germline V gene. The CDR3 DNA sequence: TGTGCCAGCAGTTACTCGACCATCCGTCAATACAATGAGCAGTTCTTC. Its protein product is CASSYSTIRQYNEQFF.

The chain couples TRBV29-1 to TRBJ2-1; no definite D call. In germline, CDR1 is SQVTM, CDR2 ANQGSEA. Between the trimmed V and J ends, which lost 2 bases and 7 bases, there was a span of 6 bases. The CDR3 has 11 residues. The CDR3 bases are TGCAGCGTTGAAAGCCGGAATGAGCAGTTCTTC. Its protein is CSVESRNEQFF.

The chain is built from TRBV12-3 or TRBV12-4 and TRBJ2-3; unclear D gene. V was trimmed by 5 bases and J by 1 base, leaving 7 bases between them. There are 13 residues in the CDR3. The CDR3 reads CASSMTGTDTQYF. The CDR3 coding sequence is TGTGCCAGCAGTATGACTGGCACAGATACGCAGTATTTT.

The chain uses TRBV7-9 and TRBJ2-5; TRBD1 agrees at 7 bases. CDR1 SEHNR and CDR2 FQNEAQ come from the germline V gene (reference sequence). The CDR3 is 13 amino acids. The J segment lost 4 bases and the V segment lost 8 bases, leaving 7 bases of the junction unmatched. The CDR3 nucleotides read TGTGCCAGCTTACAGGGGCCGCTAGAGACCCAGTACTTC. It codes for CASLQGPLETQYF.

This clonotype was detected only a few times. The gene calls are TRBV9 and TRBJ2-1, with 8 positions matching TRBD2. This CDR3 is 16 amino acids long. V trimming: 0 bases; J trimming: 2 bases; junction bases outside the gene matches: 4. Germline CDR1 is SGDLS and CDR2 is YYNGEE. The CDR3 spells CASSVDSGAPYNEQFF. For the CDR3, the DNA is TGTGCCAGCAGCGTAGATAGCGGGGCCCCCTACAATGAGCAGTTCTTC.

The rearrangement uses TRBV27 and TRBJ2-2, with 8 bases lining up with TRBD2. CDR3 length equals 15 residues. From germline, CDR1 is MNHEY and CDR2 SMNVEV (reference sequence). The V and J ends lost 0 bases and 6 bases, in that order; junction bases with no gene match: 3. The CDR3 here is CASSLSGGAAGELFF. The DNA of the CDR3 is TGTGCCAGCAGTTTATCCGGGGGGGCGGCCGGGGAGCTGTTTTTT.

This clonotype occurred a few times. The chain combines TRBV29-1 with TRBJ2-1, with D uncertain. The V and J ends lost 6 bases and 0 bases respectively, with 9 bases between them. The CDR3 totals 13 residues. Germline V gives CDR1 SQVTM, CDR2 ANQGSEA. CDR3 bases: TGCAGCGTAAACTCCCTCTCCTACAATGAGCAGTTCTTC. This sequence encodes CSVNSLSYNEQFF.

This clonotype has a handful of counts. The V call is TRBV6-5, the J call TRBJ1-4; D is undetermined. The CDR3 contains 13 residues. Germline V gives CDR1 MNHEY, CDR2 SVGAGI. The V end was cut by 2 bases, the J end by 11 bases, with 12 bases between. The CDR3 sequence is CASSYGQKTKLFF. The DNA for the CDR3 is TGTGCCAGCAGTTACGGGCAGAAGACCAAACTGTTTTTT.

The chain carries TRBV29-1 and TRBJ2-3; tentatively, D is TRBD2 (7 bases). The germline V and J ends were trimmed by 3 bases and 2 bases, with 15 bases remaining between them. Germline-derived CDR1 and CDR2 are SQVTM and ANQGSEA. CDR3 size: 15 residues. This CDR3 is CSVDTGGGDTDTQYF. The CDR3 DNA follows: TGCAGCGTTGATACTGGAGGGGGGGACACAGATACGCAGTATTTT.

This clonotype was counted between two and nine times. The rearrangement uses TRBV27 and TRBJ1-2; D might be TRBD1 (5 bases). V gave up 5 bases and J gave up 1 base, with 14 bases separating them. CDR1 MNHEY and CDR2 SMNVEV come from the germline V gene (reference sequence). The CDR3 totals 15 residues. The CDR3 is CASSPGTAFNYGYTF. Here the CDR3 DNA reads TGTGCCAGCAGTCCCGGGACGGCATTTAACTATGGCTACACCTTC.

The rearrangement joins TRBV5-6 to TRBJ2-1; 8 positions agree with TRBD2. Trimming at V came to 0 bases and at J to 7 bases, leaving 6 bases not matched to a gene. CDR1 is SGHDT, CDR2 YYEEEE, per germline. This CDR3 comprises 15 residues. Here the CDR3 reads CASSLVGGAGNEQFF. CDR3 nucleotide sequence: TGTGCCAGCAGCTTGGTCGGGGGGGCCGGGAATGAGCAGTTCTTC.

V is TRBV7-9 and J is TRBJ2-2; D not certain. The CDR3 covers 15 residues. V gave up 0 bases and J gave up 3 bases, with 8 bases separating them. The germline CDR1 and CDR2 sequences are SEHNR and FQNEAQ (reference sequence). CDR3 loop: CASSLARRYTGELFF. CDR3 DNA: TGTGCCAGCAGCTTAGCTCGGCGATACACCGGGGAGCTGTTTTTT.

This clonotype has at least ten counts. V is TRBV27 and J is TRBJ2-3; a possible D gene is TRBD2 (5 bases). The germline CDR1 and CDR2 sequences are MNHEY and SMNVEV (reference sequence). The CDR3 is made up of 15 amino acids. V was clipped by 7 bases and J by 4 bases, with 18 bases between them. The CDR3 is CASKLDHPGADTQYF. In nucleotides, the CDR3 is TGTGCCAGCAAGTTAGATCACCCCGGGGCAGATACGCAGTATTTT.

This chain joins TRBV4-3 and TRBJ2-1, with D perhaps given as TRBD1 or TRBD2 (6 bases each). There are 15 residues in the CDR3. The ends were cut back, 3 bases at V and 5 bases at J, with 14 bases in the middle. Germline V CDR1 and CDR2: LGHNA, YSLEER. This CDR3 is CASSQDVRGHNEQFF. The DNA for the CDR3 is TGCGCCAGCAGCCAGGACGTTCGGGGGCACAATGAGCAGTTCTTC.

This clonotype has just a few counts. The gene calls are TRBV4-1 and TRBJ2-5; tentative D call: TRBD2 (6 bases). Trimming stripped 5 bases from V and 1 base from J, with 17 bases between. The CDR3 runs 16 residues. CDR1 is MGHRA and CDR2 is YSYEKL in the germline V gene. The CDR3 nucleotides are TGCGCCAGCAGCTCCCTAGGGAAGGGAGGCCAAGAGACCCAGTACTTC. This codes for CASSSLGKGGQETQYF.

This clonotype appeared a few times. The chain has TRBV4-3 and TRBJ2-3; unclear D gene. The length of the CDR3 is 15 residues. V dropped 0 bases and J dropped 2 bases, with 9 bases sitting between them. Germline lookup yields CDR1 LGHNA and CDR2 YSLEER. The CDR3 loop is CASSQDLSFTDTQYF. The DNA for the CDR3 is TGCGCCAGCAGCCAAGATCTGTCCTTCACAGATACGCAGTATTTT.

This sequence joins TRBV7-9 and TRBJ1-1; D gene ambiguous. This CDR3 has 14 residues. The V gene lost 3 bases and the J gene lost 0 bases, with 8 bases spanning the gap. Germline CDR1 and CDR2: SEHNR and FQNEAQ (reference sequence). The CDR3 is CASSFQTLNTEAFF. CDR3 DNA: TGTGCCAGCAGCTTCCAGACATTGAACACTGAAGCTTTCTTT.